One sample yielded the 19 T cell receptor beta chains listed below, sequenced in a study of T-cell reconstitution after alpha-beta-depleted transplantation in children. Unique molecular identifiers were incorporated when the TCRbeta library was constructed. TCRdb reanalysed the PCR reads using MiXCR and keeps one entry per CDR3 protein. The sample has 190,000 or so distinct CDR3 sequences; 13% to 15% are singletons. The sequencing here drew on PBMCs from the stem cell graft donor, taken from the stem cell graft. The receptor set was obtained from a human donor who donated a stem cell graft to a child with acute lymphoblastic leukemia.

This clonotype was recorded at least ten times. CDR3 sequence reads: CASSARQGQEELFF. The CDR3 DNA sequence: TGTGCCAGCAGCGCCCGACAGGGTCAGGAGGAGCTGTTTTTT. This sequence joins TRBV9 and TRBJ2-2; 7 positions agree with TRBD1. The V gene end was trimmed by 3 bases and the J gene end by 10 bases; junction bases not matched to a gene: 9. The length of the CDR3 is 14 residues. Germline V gives CDR1 SGDLS, CDR2 YYNGEE.

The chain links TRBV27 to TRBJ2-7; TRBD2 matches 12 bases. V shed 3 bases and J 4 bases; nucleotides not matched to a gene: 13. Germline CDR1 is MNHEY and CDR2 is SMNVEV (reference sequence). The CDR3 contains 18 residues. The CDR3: CASSFRSRTSGVEYEQYF. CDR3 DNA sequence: TGTGCCAGCAGTTTCCGCTCTCGGACTAGCGGGGTCGAATACGAGCAGTACTTC.

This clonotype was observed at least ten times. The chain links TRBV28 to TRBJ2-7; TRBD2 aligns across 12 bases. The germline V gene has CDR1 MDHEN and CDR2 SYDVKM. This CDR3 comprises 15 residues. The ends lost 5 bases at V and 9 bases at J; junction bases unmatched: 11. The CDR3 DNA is TGTGCCAGCAGTCGCGGGACTAGCGGGCTTGGGGGGCAGTACTTC. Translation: CASSRGTSGLGGQYF. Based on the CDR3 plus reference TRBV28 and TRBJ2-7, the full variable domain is DVKVTQSSRYLVKRTGEKVFLECVQDMDHENMFWYRQDPGLGLRLIYFSYDVKMKEKGDIPEGYSVSREKKERFSLILESASTNQTSMYLCASSRGTSGLGGQYFGPGTRLTVT.

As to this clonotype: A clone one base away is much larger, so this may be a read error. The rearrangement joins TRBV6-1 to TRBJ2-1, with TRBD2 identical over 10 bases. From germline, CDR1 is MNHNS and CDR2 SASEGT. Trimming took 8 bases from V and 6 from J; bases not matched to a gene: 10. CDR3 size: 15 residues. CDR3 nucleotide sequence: TGTGCCAGCGGCTTTCTAGCGGGAGAATTCAATGAGCAGTTCTTC. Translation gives CASGFLAGEFNEQFF.

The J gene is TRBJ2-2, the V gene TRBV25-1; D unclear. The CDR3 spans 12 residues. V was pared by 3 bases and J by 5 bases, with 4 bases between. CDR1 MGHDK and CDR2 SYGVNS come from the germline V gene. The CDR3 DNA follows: TGTGCCAGCAGTGAGTGGACCGGGGAGCTGTTTTTT. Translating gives CASSEWTGELFF.

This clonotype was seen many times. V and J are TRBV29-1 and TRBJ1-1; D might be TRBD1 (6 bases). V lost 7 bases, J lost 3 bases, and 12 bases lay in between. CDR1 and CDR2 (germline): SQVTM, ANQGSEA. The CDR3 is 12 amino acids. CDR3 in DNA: TGCAGCGCTAATACAGGGTACACTGAAGCTTTCTTT. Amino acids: CSANTGYTEAFF.

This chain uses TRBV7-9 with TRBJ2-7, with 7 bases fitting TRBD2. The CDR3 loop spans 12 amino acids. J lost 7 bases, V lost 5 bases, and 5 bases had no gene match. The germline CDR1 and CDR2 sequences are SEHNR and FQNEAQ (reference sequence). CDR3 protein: CASSRRGGEQYF. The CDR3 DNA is TGTGCCAGCAGCCGAAGGGGAGGGGAGCAGTACTTC.

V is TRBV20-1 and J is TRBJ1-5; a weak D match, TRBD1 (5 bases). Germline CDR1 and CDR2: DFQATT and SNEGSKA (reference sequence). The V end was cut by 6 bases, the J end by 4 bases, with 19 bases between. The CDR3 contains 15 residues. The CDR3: CSAPGRGFGNQPQHF. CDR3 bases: TGCAGTGCCCCAGGGCGGGGTTTCGGAAATCAGCCCCAGCATTTT.

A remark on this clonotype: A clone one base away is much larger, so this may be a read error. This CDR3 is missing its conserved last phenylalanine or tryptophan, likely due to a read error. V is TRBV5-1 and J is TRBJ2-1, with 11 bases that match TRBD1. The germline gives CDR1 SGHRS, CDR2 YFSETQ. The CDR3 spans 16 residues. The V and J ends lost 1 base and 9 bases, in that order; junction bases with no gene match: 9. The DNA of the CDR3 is TGCGCCAGCAGCTTGAGTGGGACAGGGGGATCAAGTGAGCAGTTCTTG. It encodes CASSLSGTGGSSEQFL.

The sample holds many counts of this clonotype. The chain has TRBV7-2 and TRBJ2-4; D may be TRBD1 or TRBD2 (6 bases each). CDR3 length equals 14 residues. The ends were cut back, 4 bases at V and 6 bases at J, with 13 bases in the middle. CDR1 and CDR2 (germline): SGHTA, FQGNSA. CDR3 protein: CASSSRGGRNIQYF. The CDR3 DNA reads TGTGCCAGCAGCTCTAGAGGGGGGAGAAACATTCAGTACTTC.

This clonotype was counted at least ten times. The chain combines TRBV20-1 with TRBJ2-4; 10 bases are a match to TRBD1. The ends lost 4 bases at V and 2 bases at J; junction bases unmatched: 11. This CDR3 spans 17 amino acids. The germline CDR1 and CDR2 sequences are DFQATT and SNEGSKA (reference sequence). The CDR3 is CSATSWGDRGSKNIQYF. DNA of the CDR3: TGCAGTGCTACTTCCTGGGGGGACAGGGGTTCCAAAAACATTCAGTACTTC.

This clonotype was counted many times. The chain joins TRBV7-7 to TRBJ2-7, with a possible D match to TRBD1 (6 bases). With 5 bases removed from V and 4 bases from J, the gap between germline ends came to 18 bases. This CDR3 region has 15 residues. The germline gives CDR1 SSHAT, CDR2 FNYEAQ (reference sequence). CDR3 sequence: CASSPQGQGPYEQYF. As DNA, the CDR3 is TGTGCCAGCAGCCCACAAGGGCAGGGGCCGTACGAGCAGTACTTC.

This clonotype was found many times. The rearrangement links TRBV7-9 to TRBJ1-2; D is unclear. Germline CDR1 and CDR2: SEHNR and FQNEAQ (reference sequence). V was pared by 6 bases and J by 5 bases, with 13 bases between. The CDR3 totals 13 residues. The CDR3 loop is CASSPASPYGYTF. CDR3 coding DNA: TGTGCCAGCAGTCCTGCGTCTCCATATGGCTACACCTTC.

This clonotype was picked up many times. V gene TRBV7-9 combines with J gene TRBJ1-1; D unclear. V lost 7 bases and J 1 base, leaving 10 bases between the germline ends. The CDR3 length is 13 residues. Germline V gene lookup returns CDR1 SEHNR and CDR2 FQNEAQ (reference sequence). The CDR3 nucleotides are TGTGCCAGCACCCAGACTTGGAACACTGAAGCTTTCTTT. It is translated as CASTQTWNTEAFF.

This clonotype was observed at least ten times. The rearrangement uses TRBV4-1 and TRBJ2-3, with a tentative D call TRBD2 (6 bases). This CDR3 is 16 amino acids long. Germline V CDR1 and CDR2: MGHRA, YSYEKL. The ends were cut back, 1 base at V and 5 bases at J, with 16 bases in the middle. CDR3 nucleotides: TGCGCCAGCAGCCAAGGCTTGACCCCGGAGGGAGATACGCAGTATTTT. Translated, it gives CASSQGLTPEGDTQYF.

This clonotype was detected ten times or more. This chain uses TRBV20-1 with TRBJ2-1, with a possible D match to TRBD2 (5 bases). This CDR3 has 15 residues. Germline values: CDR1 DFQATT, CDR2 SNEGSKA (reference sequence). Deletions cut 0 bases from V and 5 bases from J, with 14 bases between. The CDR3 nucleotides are TGCAGTGCTAGAGATTTTCTAGCAGAAAACAATGAGCAGTTCTTC. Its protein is CSARDFLAENNEQFF.

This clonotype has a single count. The CDR3 loop is CSVVDRPKILAGGHSYNEQFF. In nucleotides, the CDR3 is TGCAGCGTTGTGGACAGGCCCAAAATTCTAGCGGGAGGTCACTCCTACAATGAGCAGTTCTTC. The chain combines TRBV29-1 with TRBJ2-1, with 11 bases matching TRBD2. Germline V gene data show CDR1 as SQVTM and CDR2 as ANQGSEA. The CDR3 loop spans 21 amino acids. The trim removed 4 bases at V and 0 bases at J, leaving 20 bases unmatched.

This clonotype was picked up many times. CDR3 loop: CSVEEMTSGKFF. The CDR3 bases are TGCAGCGTTGAAGAAATGACTAGCGGGAAGTTCTTC. V is TRBV29-1 and J is TRBJ2-1, with 11 bases fitting TRBD2. With 0 bases clipped from V and 14 bases from J, the junction kept 3 bases outside the gene matches. This CDR3 region has 12 residues. Per the germline V gene, CDR1 is SQVTM and CDR2 is ANQGSEA.

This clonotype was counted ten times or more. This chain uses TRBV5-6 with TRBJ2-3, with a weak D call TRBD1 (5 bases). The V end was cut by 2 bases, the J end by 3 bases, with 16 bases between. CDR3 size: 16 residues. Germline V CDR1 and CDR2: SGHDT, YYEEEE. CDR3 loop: CASSLFEGALTDTQYF. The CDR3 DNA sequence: TGTGCCAGCAGCTTATTCGAAGGGGCGCTGACAGATACGCAGTATTTT.